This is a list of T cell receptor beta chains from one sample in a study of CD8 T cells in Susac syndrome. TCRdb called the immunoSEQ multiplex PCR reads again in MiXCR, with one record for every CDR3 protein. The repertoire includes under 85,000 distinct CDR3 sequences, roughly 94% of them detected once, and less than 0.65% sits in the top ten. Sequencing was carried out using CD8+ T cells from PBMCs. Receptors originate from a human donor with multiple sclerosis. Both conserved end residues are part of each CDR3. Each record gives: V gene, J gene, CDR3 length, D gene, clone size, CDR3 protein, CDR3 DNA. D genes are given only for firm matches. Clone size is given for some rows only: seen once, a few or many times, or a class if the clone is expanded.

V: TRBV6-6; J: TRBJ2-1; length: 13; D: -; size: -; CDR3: CASSYNILREQFF; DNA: TGTGCCAGCAGTTACAACATTTTGCGCGAGCAGTTCTTC
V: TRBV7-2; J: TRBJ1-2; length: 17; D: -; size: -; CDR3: CASSLGPALGLSYGYTF; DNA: TGTGCCAGCAGCTTAGGACCGGCCTTAGGGTTATCCTATGGCTACACCTTC
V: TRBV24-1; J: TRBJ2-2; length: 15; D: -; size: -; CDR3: CATSDRQGRAGELFF; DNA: TGTGCCACCAGTGATAGACAGGGGAGGGCCGGGGAGCTGTTTTTT
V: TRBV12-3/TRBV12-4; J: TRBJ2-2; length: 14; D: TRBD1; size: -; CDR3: CASIRTGVIGELFF; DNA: TGTGCCAGCATCAGGACAGGTGTTATCGGGGAGCTGTTTTTT
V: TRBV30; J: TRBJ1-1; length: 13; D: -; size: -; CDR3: CAWNGGQNTEAFF; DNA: TGTGCCTGGAACGGAGGACAGAACACTGAAGCTTTCTTT
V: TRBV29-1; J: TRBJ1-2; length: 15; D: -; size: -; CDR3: CSVEEIQDAHYGYTF; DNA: TGCAGCGTTGAAGAGATCCAGGACGCGCACTATGGCTACACCTTC
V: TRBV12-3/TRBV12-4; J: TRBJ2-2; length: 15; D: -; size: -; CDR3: CASSSAQEYTGELFF; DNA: TGTGCCAGCAGTTCCGCCCAAGAATACACCGGGGAGCTGTTTTTT
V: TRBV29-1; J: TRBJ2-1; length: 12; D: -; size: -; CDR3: CSVEGRMNEQFF; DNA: TGCAGCGTTGAAGGGCGTATGAATGAGCAGTTCTTC
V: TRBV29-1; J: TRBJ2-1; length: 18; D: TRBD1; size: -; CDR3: CSGNGFTTGTGAVNEQFF; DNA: TGCAGCGGTAACGGTTTCACGACCGGGACAGGGGCGGTCAATGAGCAGTTCTTC
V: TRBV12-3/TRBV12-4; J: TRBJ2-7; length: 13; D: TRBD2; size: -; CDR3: CASSGGGSYEQYF; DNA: TGTGCCAGCAGTGGGGGGGGCTCCTACGAGCAGTACTTC
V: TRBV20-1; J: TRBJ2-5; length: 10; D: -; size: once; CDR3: CSSRQETQYF; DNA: TGCAGTTCGCGACAAGAGACCCAGTACTTC
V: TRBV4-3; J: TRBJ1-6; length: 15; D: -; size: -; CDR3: CASSLEYPPVGALHF; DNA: TGCGCCAGCAGCCTCGAATATCCCCCGGTCGGGGCCCTCCACTTT
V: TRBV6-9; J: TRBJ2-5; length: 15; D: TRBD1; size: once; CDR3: CASSRLTGGGETQYF; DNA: TGTGCCAGCAGTCGACTAACAGGGGGCGGTGAGACCCAGTACTTC
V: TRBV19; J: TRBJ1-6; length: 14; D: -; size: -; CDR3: CASSISGTVSPLHF; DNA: TGTGCCAGTAGTATATCAGGGACCGTGTCACCCCTCCACTTT
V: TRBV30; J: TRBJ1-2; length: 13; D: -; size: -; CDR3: CAWSVVGTYGYTF; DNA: TGTGCCTGGAGTGTGGTAGGGACTTATGGCTACACCTTC
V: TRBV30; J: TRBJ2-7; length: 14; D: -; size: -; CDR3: CAWSADINQYEQYF; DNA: TGTGCCTGGAGTGCCGATATTAACCAGTACGAGCAGTACTTC
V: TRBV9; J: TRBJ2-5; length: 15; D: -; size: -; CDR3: CASSVDSGTHLTQYF; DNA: TGTGCCAGCAGCGTCGACTCCGGGACGCACTTGACCCAGTACTTC
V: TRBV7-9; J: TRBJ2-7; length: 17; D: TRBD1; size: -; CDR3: CASSLALDREVCYEQYF; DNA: TGTGCCAGCAGCTTAGCCCTGGACAGGGAGGTCTGTTACGAGCAGTACTTC
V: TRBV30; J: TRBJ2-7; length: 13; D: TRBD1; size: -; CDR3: CAWMGDRPYEQYF; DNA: TGTGCCTGGATGGGGGACAGACCCTACGAGCAGTACTTC
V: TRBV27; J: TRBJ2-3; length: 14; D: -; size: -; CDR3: CASGGIAGTDTQYF; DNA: TGTGCCAGCGGAGGGATAGCGGGCACAGATACGCAGTATTTT
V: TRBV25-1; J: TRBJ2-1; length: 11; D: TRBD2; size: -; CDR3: CASNTGGEQFF; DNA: TGTGCCAGCAATACGGGAGGCGAGCAGTTCTTC
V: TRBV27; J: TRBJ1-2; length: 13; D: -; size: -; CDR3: CASRYRPNYGYTF; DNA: TGTGCCAGCAGATACCGACCTAACTATGGCTACACCTTC
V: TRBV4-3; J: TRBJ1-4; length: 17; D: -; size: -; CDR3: CASSQDFRGPFNEKLFF; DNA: TGCGCCAGCAGCCAAGATTTTCGGGGACCCTTCAATGAAAAACTGTTTTTT
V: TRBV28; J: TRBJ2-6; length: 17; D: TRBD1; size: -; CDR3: CASSSGTGGLKVRVLTF; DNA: TGTGCCAGCAGCTCCGGGACAGGGGGCTTGAAAGTACGCGTCCTGACTTTC
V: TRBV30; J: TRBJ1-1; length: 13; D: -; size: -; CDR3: CAWSDSLNTEAFF; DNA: TGTGCCTGGAGTGACAGTTTGAACACTGAAGCTTTCTTT
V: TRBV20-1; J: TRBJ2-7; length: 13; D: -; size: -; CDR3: CSARWTDTYEQYF; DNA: TGCAGTGCTCGATGGACAGATACCTACGAGCAGTACTTC
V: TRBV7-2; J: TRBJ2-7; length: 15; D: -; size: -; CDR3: CASSFEDGGSYEQYF; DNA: TGTGCCAGCAGCTTCGAAGACGGCGGATCCTACGAGCAGTACTTC
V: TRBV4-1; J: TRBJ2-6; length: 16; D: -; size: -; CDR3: CASSQERGSGANVLTF; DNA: TGCGCCAGCAGCCAAGAGCGGGGCTCTGGGGCCAACGTCCTGACTTTC